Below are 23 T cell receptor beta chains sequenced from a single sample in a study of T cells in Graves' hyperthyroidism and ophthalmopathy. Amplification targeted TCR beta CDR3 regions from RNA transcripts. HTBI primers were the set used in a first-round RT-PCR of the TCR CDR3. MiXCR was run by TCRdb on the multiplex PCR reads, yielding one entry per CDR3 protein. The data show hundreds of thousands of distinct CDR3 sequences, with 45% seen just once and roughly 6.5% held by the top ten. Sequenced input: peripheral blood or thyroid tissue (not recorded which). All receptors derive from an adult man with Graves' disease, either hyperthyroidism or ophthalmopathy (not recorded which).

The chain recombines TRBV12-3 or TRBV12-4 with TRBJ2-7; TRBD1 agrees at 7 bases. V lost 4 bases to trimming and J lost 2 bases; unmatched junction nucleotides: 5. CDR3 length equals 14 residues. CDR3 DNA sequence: TGTGCCAGCAGTTACCCCGGGACAGCCTACGAGCAGTACTTC. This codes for CASSYPGTAYEQYF.

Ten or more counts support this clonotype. CDR3 DNA: TGTGCCAGCAGTGTGGACAGGGGAGGAGAAAAACTGTTTTTT. Its translation is CASSVDRGGEKLFF. The chain recombines TRBV2 with TRBJ1-4, with 9 bases identical to TRBD1. The CDR3 is made up of 14 amino acids. Germline V gives CDR1 SNHLY, CDR2 FYNNEI. The V segment lost 4 bases and the J segment 8 bases; nucleotides outside the gene matches: 5.

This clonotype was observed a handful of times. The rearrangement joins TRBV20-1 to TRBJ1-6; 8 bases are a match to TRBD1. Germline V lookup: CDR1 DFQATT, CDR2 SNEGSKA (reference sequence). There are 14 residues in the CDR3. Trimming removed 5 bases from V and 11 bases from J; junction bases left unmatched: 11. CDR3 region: CSALAGQAKAPLHF. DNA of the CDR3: TGCAGTGCTCTCGCGGGACAGGCTAAAGCACCCCTCCACTTT.

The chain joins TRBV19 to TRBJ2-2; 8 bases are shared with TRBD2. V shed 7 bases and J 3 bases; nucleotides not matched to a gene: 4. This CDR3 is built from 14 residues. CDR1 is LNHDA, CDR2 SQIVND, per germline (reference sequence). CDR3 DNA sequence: TGTGCCAGTATAGGACTAGCCTACACCGGGGAGCTGTTTTTT. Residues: CASIGLAYTGELFF.

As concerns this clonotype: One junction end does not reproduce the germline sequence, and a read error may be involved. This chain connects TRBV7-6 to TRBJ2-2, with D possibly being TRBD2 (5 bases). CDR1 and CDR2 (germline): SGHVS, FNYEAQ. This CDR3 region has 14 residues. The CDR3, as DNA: TGTGCTAGCAGCTTTGGCCAGAACACCGGGGAGCTGTCTTGG. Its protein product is CASSFGQNTGELSW. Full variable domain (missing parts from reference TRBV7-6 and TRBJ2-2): GAGVSQSPRYKVTKRGQDVALRCDPISGHVSLYWYRQALGQGPEFLTYFNYEAQQDKSGLPNDRFSAERPEGSISTLTIQRTEQRDSAMYRCASSFGQNTGELSWGEGSRLTVL.

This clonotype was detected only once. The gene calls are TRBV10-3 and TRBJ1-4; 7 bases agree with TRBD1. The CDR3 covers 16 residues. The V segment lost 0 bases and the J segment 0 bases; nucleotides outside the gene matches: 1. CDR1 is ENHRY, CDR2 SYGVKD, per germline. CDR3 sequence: CAISESGTATNEKLFF. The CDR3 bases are TGTGCCATCAGTGAGTCAGGGACAGCAACTAATGAAAAACTGTTTTTT.

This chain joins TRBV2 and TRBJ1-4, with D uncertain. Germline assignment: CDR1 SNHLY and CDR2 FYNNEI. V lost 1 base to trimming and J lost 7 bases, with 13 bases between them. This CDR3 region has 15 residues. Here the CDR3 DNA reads TGTGCCAGCAGTGAAGGTCTGGGCGGGAGTGAAAAACTGTTTTTT. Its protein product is CASSEGLGGSEKLFF.

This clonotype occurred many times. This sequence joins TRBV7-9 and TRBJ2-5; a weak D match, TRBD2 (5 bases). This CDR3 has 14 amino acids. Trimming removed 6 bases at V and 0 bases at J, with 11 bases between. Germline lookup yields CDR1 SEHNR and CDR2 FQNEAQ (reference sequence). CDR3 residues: CASSYLGDQETQYF. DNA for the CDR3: TGTGCCAGCAGTTATCTCGGGGACCAAGAGACCCAGTACTTC.

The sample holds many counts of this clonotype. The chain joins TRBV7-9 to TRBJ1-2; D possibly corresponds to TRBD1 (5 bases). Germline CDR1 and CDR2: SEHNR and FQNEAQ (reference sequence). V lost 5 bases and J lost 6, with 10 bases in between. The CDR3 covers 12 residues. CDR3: CASSLDKDGYTF. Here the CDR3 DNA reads TGTGCCAGCAGCCTGGACAAAGATGGCTACACCTTC.

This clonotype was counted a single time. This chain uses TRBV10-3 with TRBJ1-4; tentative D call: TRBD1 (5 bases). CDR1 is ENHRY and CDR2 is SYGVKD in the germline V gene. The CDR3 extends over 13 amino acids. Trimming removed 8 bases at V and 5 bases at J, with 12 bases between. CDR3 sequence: CAIRDATNEKLFF. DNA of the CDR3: TGTGCCATCCGGGACGCCACGAATGAAAAACTGTTTTTT.

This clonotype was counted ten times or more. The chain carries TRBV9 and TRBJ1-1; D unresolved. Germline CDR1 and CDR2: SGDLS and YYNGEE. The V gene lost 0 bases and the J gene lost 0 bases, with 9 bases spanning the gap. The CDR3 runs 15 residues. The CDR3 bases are TGTGCCAGCAGCGTAGAGGCAGCCATGAACACTGAAGCTTTCTTT. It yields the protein CASSVEAAMNTEAFF. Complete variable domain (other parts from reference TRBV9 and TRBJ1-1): DSGVTQTPKHLITATGQRVTLRCSPRSGDLSVYWYQQSLDQGLQFLIQYYNGEERAKGNILERFSAQQFPDLHSELNLSSLELGDSALYFCASSVEAAMNTEAFFGQGTRLTVV.

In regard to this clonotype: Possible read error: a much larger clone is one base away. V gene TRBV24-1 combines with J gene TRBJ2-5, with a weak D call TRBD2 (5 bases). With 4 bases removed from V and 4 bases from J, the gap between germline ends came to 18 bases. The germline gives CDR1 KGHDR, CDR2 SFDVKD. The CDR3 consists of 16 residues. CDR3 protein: CATSDAQTGSPETQYF. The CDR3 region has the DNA TGTGCCACCAGTGACGCCCAGACGGGGTCCCCAGAGACCCAGTACTTC.

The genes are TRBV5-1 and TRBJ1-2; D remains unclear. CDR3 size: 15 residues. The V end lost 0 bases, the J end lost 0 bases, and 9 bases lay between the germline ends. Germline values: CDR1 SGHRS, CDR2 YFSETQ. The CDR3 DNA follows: TGCGCCAGCAGCTTGGAGTTAACAGCTAACTATGGCTACACCTTC. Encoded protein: CASSLELTANYGYTF.

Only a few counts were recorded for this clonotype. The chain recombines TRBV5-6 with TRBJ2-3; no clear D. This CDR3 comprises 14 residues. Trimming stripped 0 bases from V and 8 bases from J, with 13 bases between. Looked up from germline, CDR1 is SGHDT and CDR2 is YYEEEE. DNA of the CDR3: TGTGCCAGCAGCTTGGGACACAGCCGTGGTACGCAGTATTTT. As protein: CASSLGHSRGTQYF.

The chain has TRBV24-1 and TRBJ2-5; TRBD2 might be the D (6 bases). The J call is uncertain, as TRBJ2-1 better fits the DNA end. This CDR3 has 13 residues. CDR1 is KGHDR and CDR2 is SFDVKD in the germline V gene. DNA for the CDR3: TGTGCCACCAGTGATGCCGGGGGACATGAGCAGTTCTTC. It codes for CATSDAGGHEQFF.

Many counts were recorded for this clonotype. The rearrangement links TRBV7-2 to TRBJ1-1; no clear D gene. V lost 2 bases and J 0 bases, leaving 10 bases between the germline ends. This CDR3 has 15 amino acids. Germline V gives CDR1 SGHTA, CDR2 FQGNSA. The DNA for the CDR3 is TGTGCCAGCAGCTTACTAGCCGAGATGAACACTGAAGCTTTCTTT. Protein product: CASSLLAEMNTEAFF. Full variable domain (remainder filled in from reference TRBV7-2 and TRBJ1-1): GAGVSQSPSNKVTEKGKDVELRCDPISGHTALYWYRQSLGQGLEFLIYFQGNSAPDKSGLPSDRFSAERTGGSVSTLTIQRTQQEDSAVYLCASSLLAEMNTEAFFGQGTRLTVV.

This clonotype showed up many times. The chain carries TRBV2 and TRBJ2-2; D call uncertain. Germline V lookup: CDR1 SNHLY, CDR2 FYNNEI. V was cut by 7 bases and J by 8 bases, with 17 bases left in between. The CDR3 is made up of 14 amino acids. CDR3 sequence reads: CASTSDRARGELFF. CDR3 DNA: TGTGCCAGCACCTCGGACCGGGCAAGGGGGGAGCTGTTTTTT.

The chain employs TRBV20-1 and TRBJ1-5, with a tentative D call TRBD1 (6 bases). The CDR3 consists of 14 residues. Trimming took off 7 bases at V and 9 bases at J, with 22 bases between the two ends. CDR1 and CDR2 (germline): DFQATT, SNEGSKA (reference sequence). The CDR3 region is CSGSTERGSWPQHF. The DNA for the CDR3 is TGCAGTGGGAGCACGGAGAGGGGGTCGTGGCCCCAGCATTTT.

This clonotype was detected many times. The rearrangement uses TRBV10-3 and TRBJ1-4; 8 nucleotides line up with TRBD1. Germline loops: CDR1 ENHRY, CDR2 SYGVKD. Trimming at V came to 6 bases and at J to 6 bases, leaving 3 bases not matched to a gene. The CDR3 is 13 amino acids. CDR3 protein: CAISQGADEKLFF. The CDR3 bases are TGTGCCATCAGCCAGGGGGCCGATGAAAAACTGTTTTTT.

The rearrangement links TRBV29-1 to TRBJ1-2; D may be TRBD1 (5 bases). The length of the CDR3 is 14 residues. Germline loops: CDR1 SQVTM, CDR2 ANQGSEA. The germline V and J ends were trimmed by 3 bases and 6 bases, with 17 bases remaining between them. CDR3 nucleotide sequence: TGCAGCGTTGATTACCGAGACAGTTCCAATGGCTACACCTTC. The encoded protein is CSVDYRDSSNGYTF.

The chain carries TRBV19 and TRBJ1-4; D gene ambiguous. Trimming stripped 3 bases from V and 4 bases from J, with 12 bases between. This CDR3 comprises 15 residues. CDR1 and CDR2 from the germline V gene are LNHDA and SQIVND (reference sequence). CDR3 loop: CASSITAAINEKLFF. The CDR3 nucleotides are TGTGCCAGTAGTATCACCGCGGCAATTAATGAAAAACTGTTTTTT. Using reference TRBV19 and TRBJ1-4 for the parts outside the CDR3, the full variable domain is DGGITQSPKYLFRKEGQNVTLSCEQNLNHDAMYWYRQDPGQGLRLIYYSQIVNDFQKGDIAEGYSVSREKKESFPLTVTSAQKNPTAFYLCASSITAAINEKLFFGSGTQLSVL.

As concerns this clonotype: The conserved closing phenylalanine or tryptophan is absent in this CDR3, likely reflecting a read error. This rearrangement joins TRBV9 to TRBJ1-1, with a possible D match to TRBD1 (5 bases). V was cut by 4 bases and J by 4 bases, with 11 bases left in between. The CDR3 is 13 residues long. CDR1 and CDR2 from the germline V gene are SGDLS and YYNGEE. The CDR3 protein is CASSPDGGTEAFL. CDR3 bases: TGTGCCAGCAGCCCTGATGGGGGCACTGAAGCTTTCCTT.

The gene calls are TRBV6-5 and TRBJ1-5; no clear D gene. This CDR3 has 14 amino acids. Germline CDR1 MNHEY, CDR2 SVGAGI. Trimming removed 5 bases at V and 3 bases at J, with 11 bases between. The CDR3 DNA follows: TGTGCCAGCAGTCCCGCGGCGGCCAATCAGCCCCAGCATTTT. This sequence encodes CASSPAAANQPQHF.